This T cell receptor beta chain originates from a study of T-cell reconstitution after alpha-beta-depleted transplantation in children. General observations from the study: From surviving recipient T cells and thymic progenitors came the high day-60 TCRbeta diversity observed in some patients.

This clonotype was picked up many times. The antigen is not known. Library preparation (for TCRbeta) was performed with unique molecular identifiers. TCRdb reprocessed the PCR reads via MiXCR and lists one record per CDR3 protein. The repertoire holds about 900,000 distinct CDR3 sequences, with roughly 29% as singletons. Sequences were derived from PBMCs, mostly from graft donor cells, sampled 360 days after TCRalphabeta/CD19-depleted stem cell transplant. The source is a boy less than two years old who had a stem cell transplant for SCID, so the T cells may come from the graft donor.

CDR3 loop: CAISESGQEKLFF. The DNA of the CDR3 is TGTGCCATCAGTGAATCGGGACAAGAAAAACTGTTTTTT. The rearrangement uses TRBV10-3 and TRBJ1-4; D might be TRBD1 (6 bases). The V and J ends lost 3 bases and 8 bases respectively, with 10 bases between them. Germline CDR1 and CDR2: ENHRY and SYGVKD. The CDR3 is 13 residues long.